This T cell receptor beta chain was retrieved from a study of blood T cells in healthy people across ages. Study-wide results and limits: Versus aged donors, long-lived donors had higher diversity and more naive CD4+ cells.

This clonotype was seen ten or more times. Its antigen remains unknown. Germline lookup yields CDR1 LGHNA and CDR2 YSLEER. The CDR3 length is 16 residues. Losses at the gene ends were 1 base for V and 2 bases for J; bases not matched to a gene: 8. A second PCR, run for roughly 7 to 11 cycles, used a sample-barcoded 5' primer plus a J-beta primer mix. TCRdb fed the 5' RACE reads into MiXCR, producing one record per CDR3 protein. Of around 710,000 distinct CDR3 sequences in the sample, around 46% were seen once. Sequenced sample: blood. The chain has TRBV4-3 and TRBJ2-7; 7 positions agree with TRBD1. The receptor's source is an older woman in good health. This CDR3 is CASSQVPDRATYEQYF. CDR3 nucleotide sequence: TGCGCCAGCAGCCAAGTCCCCGACAGGGCCACCTACGAGCAGTACTTC.